The clone carrying this TCR beta chain was counted only a few times. This sample stems from a study of neurological immune-mediated disorders. TCRdb reanalysed the 5' RACE reads using MiXCR and keeps one entry per CDR3 protein. The sample shows 72,000 or so distinct CDR3 sequences, 17% of them seen only once. This CDR3 has 17 amino acids. V was clipped by 1 base and J by 0 bases, with 13 bases between them. Per the germline V gene, CDR1 is LGHDT and CDR2 is YNNKEL (reference sequence). The TCR was taken from a woman aged 40 to 50 in good health. Sequenced sample: PBMCs. The J gene is TRBJ2-1, the V gene TRBV3-1, with TRBD1 as a possible D gene (6 bases). CDR3 protein: CASSQGPGTSSYNEQFF. DNA of the CDR3: TGTGCCAGCAGCCAAGGCCCCGGGACAAGCTCCTACAATGAGCAGTTCTTC.